These 10 T cell receptor beta chains originate from one sample sequenced in a study of T cells in Graves' hyperthyroidism and ophthalmopathy. The investigators amplified TCR beta CDR3 regions from RNA transcripts. The HTBI primer set served for first-round RT-PCR of the TCR CDR3. One entry per CDR3 protein, called by TCRdb with MiXCR from the multiplex PCR reads. The repertoire holds under 300,000 distinct CDR3 sequences, with less than 30% as singletons. The sample consisted of blood. All receptors derive from a man between 40 and 49 years old with Graves' hyperthyroidism that later progressed to Graves' ophthalmopathy.

This clonotype showed up many times. This CDR3 is CASRHTGGASEAFF. As DNA, the CDR3 is TGTGCCAGCAGACACACAGGGGGCGCCTCTGAAGCTTTCTTT. The chain joins TRBV28 to TRBJ1-1, with 9 bases lining up with TRBD1. The ends lost 6 bases at V and 6 bases at J; junction bases unmatched: 8. Germline values: CDR1 MDHEN, CDR2 SYDVKM. The CDR3 runs to 14 residues. The full variable domain, in which reference TRBV28 and TRBJ1-1 provide the parts outside the CDR3, is DVKVTQSSRYLVKRTGEKVFLECVQDMDHENMFWYRQDPGLGLRLIYFSYDVKMKEKGDIPEGYSVSREKKERFSLILESASTNQTSMYLCASRHTGGASEAFFGQGTRLTVV.

The chain combines TRBV6-1 with TRBJ2-6; 7 positions agree with TRBD1. Germline CDR1 is MNHNS and CDR2 is SASEGT. The J segment lost 0 bases and the V segment lost 11 bases, leaving 1 base of the junction unmatched. This CDR3 is built from 13 residues. The CDR3 spells CAAGGSGANVLTF. CDR3 DNA sequence: TGTGCCGCAGGGGGCTCTGGGGCCAACGTCCTGACTTTC.

This clonotype was recorded many times. The V and J genes are TRBV10-3 and TRBJ2-2, with TRBD2 matching 7 bases. V was pared by 7 bases and J by 3 bases, with 8 bases of the junction left unmatched. The CDR3 sequence is 15 residues long. The germline CDR1 and CDR2 sequences are ENHRY and SYGVKD. DNA for the CDR3: TGTGCCATCACCAAAGCGGGGAGGGACACCGGGGAGCTGTTTTTT. Its translation is CAITKAGRDTGELFF.

The rearrangement uses TRBV20-1 and TRBJ1-1, with D perhaps matching TRBD1 (5 bases). Germline CDR1 and CDR2: DFQATT and SNEGSKA (reference sequence). The CDR3 has 13 amino acids. V gave up 3 bases and J gave up 3 bases, with 11 bases separating them. CDR3 sequence (DNA): TGCAGTGCTAGGGAGGGGATGGACACTGAAGCTTTCTTT. Its translation is CSAREGMDTEAFF.

This clonotype was seen ten or more times. This may be a read error: a much more frequent sequence differs by one nucleotide. The CDR3 bases are TGCAGTGCTAGTCCAGGGGGCCTACCAAGCCATCAGCCCCAGCATTTT. It is translated as CSASPGGLPSHQPQHF. The V call is TRBV20-1, the J call TRBJ1-5; 8 nucleotides align to TRBD1. CDR1 and CDR2 (germline): DFQATT, SNEGSKA (reference sequence). The V and J ends lost 3 bases and 5 bases, in that order; junction bases with no gene match: 12. The CDR3 loop spans 16 amino acids.

This clonotype was observed many times. The chain recombines TRBV6-2 or TRBV6-3 with TRBJ2-7, with 9 positions matching TRBD2. After removal of 5 bases from V and 1 base from J, the junction contained 9 bases not matched to a gene. The CDR3 sequence is 16 residues long. CDR1 MNHEY and CDR2 SVGEGT come from the germline V gene. CDR3 amino acids: CASSTRLAEQSYEQYF. CDR3 in DNA: TGTGCCAGCAGTACGCGACTAGCGGAACAATCCTACGAGCAGTACTTC.

In its sample, this clonotype was seen many times. The chain carries TRBV20-1 and TRBJ2-7; 8 bases are a match to TRBD2. Germline loops: CDR1 DFQATT, CDR2 SNEGSKA (reference sequence). The CDR3 sequence is 14 residues long. After removal of 0 bases from V and 7 bases from J, the junction contained 8 bases not matched to a gene. The CDR3 spells CSAREGTSRSEQYF. DNA for the CDR3: TGCAGTGCTAGAGAAGGGACTAGTCGGTCGGAGCAGTACTTC.

This clonotype was counted many times. V usage is TRBV2 and J usage is TRBJ1-2; D is ambiguous. The CDR3 is 14 amino acids. Germline V gene data show CDR1 as SNHLY and CDR2 as FYNNEI. V was trimmed by 3 bases and J by 4 bases, leaving 12 bases between them. The CDR3 coding sequence is TGTGCCAGCAGTGAGAGTTCGGTGACCTATGGCTACACCTTC. Protein product: CASSESSVTYGYTF.

This chain connects TRBV3-1 to TRBJ1-5; D is ambiguous. The CDR3 extends over 12 amino acids. V dropped 0 bases and J dropped 13 bases, with 10 bases sitting between them. Per the germline V gene, CDR1 is LGHDT and CDR2 is YNNKEL (reference sequence). The CDR3 loop is CASSQEGRVQHF. The CDR3 DNA reads TGTGCCAGCAGCCAAGAGGGGAGGGTTCAGCATTTT.

This clonotype has at least ten counts. CDR3 residues: CATSETGTGGEAQHF. CDR3 DNA sequence: TGTGCCACCAGTGAGACGGGGACAGGGGGGGAAGCCCAGCATTTT. The genes are TRBV24-1 and TRBJ1-5; 11 bases align to TRBD1. Per the germline V gene, CDR1 is KGHDR and CDR2 is SFDVKD. This CDR3 spans 15 amino acids. Trimming took 4 bases from V and 11 from J; bases not matched to a gene: 9.